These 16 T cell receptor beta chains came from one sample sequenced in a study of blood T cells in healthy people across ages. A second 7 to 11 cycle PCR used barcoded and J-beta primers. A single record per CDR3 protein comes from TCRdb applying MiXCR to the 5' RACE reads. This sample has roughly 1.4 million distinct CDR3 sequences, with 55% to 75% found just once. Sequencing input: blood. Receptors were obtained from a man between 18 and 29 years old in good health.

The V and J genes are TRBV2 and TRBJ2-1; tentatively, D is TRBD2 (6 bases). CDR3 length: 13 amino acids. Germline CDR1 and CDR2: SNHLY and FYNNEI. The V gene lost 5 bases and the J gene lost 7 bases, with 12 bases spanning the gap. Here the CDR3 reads CASSRGLGNEQFF. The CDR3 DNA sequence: TGTGCCAGCAGTCGGGGACTTGGGAATGAGCAGTTCTTC.

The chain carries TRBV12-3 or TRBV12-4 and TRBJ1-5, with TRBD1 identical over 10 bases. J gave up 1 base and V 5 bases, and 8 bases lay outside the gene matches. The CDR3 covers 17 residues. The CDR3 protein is CASSRGQGSGSNQPQHF. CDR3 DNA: TGTGCCAGCAGTAGGGGACAGGGGAGCGGAAGCAATCAGCCCCAGCATTTT.

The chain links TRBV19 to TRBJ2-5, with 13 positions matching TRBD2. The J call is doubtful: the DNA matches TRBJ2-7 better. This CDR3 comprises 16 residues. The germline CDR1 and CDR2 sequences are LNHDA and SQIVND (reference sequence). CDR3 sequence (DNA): TGTGCCAGTAGTCACGGGACTAGCGGGACGGGCTACGAGCAGTACTTC. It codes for CASSHGTSGTGYEQYF.

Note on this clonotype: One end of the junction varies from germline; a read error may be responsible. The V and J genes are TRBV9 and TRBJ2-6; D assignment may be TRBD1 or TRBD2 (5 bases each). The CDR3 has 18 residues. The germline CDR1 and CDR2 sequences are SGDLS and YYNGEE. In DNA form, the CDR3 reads TGTGCCAGCAGCTCGGACGGGACCCTCACTGCTGGGGCCGACGTCCTGACTTTC. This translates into CASSSDGTLTAGADVLTF.

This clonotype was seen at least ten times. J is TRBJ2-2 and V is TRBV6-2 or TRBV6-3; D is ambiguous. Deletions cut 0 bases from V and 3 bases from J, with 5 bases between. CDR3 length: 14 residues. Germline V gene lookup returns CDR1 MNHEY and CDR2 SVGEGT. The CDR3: CASSYSVDTGELFF. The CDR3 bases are TGTGCCAGCAGTTACTCTGTTGACACCGGGGAGCTGTTTTTT.

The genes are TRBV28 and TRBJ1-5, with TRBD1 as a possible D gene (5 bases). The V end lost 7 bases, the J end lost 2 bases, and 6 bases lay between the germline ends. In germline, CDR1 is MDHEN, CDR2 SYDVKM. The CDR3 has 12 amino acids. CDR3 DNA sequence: TGTGCCAGCAAGACAGGCAATCAGCCCCAGCATTTT. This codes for CASKTGNQPQHF.

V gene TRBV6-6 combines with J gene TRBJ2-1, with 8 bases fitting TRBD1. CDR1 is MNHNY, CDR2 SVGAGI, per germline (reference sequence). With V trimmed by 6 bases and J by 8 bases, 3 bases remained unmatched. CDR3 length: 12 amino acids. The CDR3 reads CASRDRAHEQFF. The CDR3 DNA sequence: TGTGCCAGCAGGGACAGGGCCCATGAGCAGTTCTTC.

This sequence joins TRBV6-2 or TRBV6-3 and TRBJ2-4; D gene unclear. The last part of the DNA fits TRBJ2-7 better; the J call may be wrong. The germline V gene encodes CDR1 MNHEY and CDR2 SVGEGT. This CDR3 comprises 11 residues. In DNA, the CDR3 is TGTGCCAGCAGTTCCCCAGTCGAGCAGTACTTC. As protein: CASSSPVEQYF.

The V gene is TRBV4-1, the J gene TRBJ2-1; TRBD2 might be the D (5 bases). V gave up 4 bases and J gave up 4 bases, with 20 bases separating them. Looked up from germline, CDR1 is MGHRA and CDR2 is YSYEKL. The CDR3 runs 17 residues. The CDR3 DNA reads TGCGCCAGCAGCCTCACGCGGAGGAGCGGCCCTTACAATGAGCAGTTCTTC. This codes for CASSLTRRSGPYNEQFF.

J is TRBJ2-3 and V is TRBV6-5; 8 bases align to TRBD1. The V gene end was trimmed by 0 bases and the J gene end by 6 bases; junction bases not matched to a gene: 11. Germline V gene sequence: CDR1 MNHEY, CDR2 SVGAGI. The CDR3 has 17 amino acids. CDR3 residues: CASSYSLQGALRDTQYF. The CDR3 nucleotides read TGTGCCAGCAGTTACTCACTTCAGGGGGCCCTAAGGGATACGCAGTATTTT.

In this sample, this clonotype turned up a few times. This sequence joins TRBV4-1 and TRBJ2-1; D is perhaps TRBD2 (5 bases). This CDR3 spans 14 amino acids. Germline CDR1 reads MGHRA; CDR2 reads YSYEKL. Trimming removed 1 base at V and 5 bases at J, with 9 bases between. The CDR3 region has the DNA TGCGCCAGCAGCCAAGGACCGGGGAACAATGAGCAGTTCTTC. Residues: CASSQGPGNNEQFF.

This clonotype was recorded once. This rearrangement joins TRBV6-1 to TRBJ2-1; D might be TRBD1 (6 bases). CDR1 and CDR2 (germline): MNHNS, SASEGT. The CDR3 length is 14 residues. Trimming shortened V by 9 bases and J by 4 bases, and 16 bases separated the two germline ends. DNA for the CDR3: TGTGCCAGTCAAAGGGGGAGTGGGTACAATGAGCAGTTCTTC. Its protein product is CASQRGSGYNEQFF.

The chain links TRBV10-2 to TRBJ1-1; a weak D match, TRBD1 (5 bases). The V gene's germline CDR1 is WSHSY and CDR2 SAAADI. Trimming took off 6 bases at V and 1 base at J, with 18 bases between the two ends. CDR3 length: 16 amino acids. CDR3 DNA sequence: TGCGCCAGCAGCTCCATACAGGAGAGGGGGAACACTGAAGCTTTCTTT. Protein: CASSSIQERGNTEAFF.

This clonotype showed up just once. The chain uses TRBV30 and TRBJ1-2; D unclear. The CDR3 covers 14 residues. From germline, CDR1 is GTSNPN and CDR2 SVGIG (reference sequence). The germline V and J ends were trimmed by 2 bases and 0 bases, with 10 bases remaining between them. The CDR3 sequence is CAWSLILTNYGYTF. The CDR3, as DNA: TGTGCCTGGAGTTTGATCCTAACTAACTATGGCTACACCTTC.

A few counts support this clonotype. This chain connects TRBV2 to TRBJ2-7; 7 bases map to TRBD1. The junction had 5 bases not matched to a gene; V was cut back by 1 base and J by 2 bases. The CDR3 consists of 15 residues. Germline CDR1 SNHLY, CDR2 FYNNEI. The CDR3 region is CASSEGGQFPYEQYF. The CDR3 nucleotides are TGTGCCAGCAGTGAAGGGGGACAGTTTCCCTACGAGCAGTACTTC.

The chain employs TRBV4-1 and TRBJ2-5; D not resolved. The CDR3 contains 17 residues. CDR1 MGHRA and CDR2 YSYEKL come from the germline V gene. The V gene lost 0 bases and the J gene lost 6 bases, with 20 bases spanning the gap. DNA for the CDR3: TGCGCCAGCAGCCAAGACCCTGGTGCTAATGGGTTTAAGACCCAGTACTTC. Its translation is CASSQDPGANGFKTQYF.